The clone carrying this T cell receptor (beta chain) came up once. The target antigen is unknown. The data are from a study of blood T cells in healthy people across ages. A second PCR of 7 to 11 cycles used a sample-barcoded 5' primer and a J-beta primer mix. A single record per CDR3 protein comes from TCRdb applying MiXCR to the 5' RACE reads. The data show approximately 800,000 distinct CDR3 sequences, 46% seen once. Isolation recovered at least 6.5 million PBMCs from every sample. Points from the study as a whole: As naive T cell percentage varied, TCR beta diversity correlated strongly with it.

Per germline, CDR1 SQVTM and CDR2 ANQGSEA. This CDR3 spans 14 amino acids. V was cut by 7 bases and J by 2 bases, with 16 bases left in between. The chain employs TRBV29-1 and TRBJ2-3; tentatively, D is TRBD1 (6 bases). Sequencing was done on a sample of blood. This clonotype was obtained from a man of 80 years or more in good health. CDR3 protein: CSADRAGVTDTQYF. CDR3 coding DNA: TGCAGCGCCGACCGGGCAGGGGTCACAGATACGCAGTATTTT.